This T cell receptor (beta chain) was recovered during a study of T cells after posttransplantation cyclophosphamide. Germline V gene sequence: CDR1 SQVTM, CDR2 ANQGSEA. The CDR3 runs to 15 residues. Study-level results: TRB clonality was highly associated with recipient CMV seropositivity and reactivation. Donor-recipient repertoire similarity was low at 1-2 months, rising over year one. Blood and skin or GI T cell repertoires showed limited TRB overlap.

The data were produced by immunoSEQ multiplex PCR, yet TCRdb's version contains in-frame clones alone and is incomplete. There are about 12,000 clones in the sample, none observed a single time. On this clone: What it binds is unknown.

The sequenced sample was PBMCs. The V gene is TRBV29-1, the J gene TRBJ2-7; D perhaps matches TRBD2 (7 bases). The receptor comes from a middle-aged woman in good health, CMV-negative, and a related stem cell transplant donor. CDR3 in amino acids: CSAAGASTDSYEQYF. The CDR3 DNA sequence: TGCAGTGCCGCGGGGGCTAGTACCGACTCCTACGAGCAGTACTTC.